A single sample is the source of the 31 T cell receptor beta chains below, sequenced in a study of blood T cell repertoires in COVID-19. Using immunoSEQ multiplex PCR, the repertoire was profiled, and TCRdb retains in-frame clones only, with some absent. The table includes 250,000 to 300,000 clones, roughly 86% detected once. The sequenced material came from peripheral blood. Receptors were obtained from a man aged 18 to 29 with active or convalescent COVID-19.

V usage is TRBV6-5 and J usage is TRBJ1-4; 7 bases map to TRBD1. CDR1 MNHEY and CDR2 SVGAGI come from the germline V gene. The CDR3 spans 14 residues. With V trimmed by 6 bases and J by 6 bases, 7 bases remained unmatched. CDR3 nucleotides: TGTGCCAGCAGATACGGGACAGCCGATGAAAAACTGTTTTTT. Translated: CASRYGTADEKLFF.

This clone was seen a few times. V is TRBV11-2 and J is TRBJ1-3; TRBD1 aligns across 7 bases. This CDR3 is 14 amino acids long. CDR1 is SGHAT and CDR2 is FQNNGV in the germline V gene. The junction had 10 bases not matched to a gene; V was cut back by 5 bases and J by 9 bases. Here the CDR3 DNA reads TGTGCCAGCAGCAACTTACAGGGGAGGAGCACCATATATTTT. Amino acid sequence: CASSNLQGRSTIYF.

V is TRBV5-1 and J is TRBJ2-5, with TRBD2 matching over 10 bases. The CDR3 loop spans 15 amino acids. CDR1 and CDR2 (germline): SGHRS, YFSETQ. The ends lost 1 base at V and 5 bases at J; junction bases unmatched: 5. The CDR3 region is CASSLNLAGVETQYF. CDR3 bases: TGCGCCAGCAGCTTGAATCTAGCGGGAGTGGAGACCCAGTACTTC.

The V gene is TRBV5-6, the J gene TRBJ1-5; no definite D call. This CDR3 comprises 13 residues. V lost 2 bases and J lost 9, with 12 bases in between. Per the germline V gene, CDR1 is SGHDT and CDR2 is YYEEEE. CDR3 DNA: TGTGCCAGCAGCTTAGCTTTGGAGGGGCCCCAGCATTTT. Residues: CASSLALEGPQHF.

Written as DNA, the CDR3 is TGTGCCAGCTCACCGGTAGCGGATACGCAGTATTTT. This encodes CASSPVADTQYF. The chain combines TRBV18 with TRBJ2-3, with D tentatively TRBD2 (5 bases). The CDR3 totals 12 residues. Germline V gene sequence: CDR1 KGHSH, CDR2 LQKENI. V lost 3 bases and J lost 6, with 7 bases in between.

The rearrangement links TRBV19 to TRBJ1-1; maybe TRBD1 (6 bases). CDR1 LNHDA and CDR2 SQIVND come from the germline V gene (reference sequence). Deletions cut 4 bases from V and 3 bases from J, with 21 bases between. The CDR3 spans 17 residues. CDR3 amino acids: CASSTHREIYGYTEAFF. The CDR3 DNA is TGTGCCAGTAGTACTCACAGGGAGATATACGGCTACACTGAAGCTTTCTTT. Based on the CDR3 plus reference TRBV19 and TRBJ1-1, the full variable domain is DGGITQSPKYLFRKEGQNVTLSCEQNLNHDAMYWYRQDPGQGLRLIYYSQIVNDFQKGDIAEGYSVSREKKESFPLTVTSAQKNPTAFYLCASSTHREIYGYTEAFFGQGTRLTVV.

This clone was observed a handful of times. The CDR3, as DNA: TGTGCCAGCAGTGGCCGGGGTTCCGGCACTGAAGCTTTCTTT. Encoded protein: CASSGRGSGTEAFF. The chain combines TRBV25-1 with TRBJ1-1, with D unresolved. The V end was cut by 4 bases, the J end by 4 bases, with 13 bases between. Germline V CDR1 and CDR2: MGHDK, SYGVNS. This CDR3 is built from 14 residues.

The V call is TRBV2, the J call TRBJ1-1, with 7 positions matching TRBD1. The V gene end was trimmed by 7 bases and the J gene end by 4 bases; junction bases not matched to a gene: 6. Germline CDR1 reads SNHLY; CDR2 reads FYNNEI. The CDR3 is 13 residues long. CDR3 region: CASKGTEGTEAFF. The CDR3 DNA sequence: TGTGCCAGCAAGGGGACAGAGGGCACTGAAGCTTTCTTT.

This clone was found once. This sequence joins TRBV18 and TRBJ2-7, with D possibly being TRBD2 (5 bases). This CDR3 contains 14 residues. Germline CDR1 KGHSH, CDR2 LQKENI. V lost 1 base to trimming and J lost 2 bases, with 9 bases between them. DNA for the CDR3: TGTGCCAGCTCACCACAAGGGAGCGCCTACGAGCAGTACTTC. Translating gives CASSPQGSAYEQYF.

V is TRBV13 and J is TRBJ1-1; D call uncertain. Germline assignment: CDR1 PRHDT and CDR2 FYEKMQ (reference sequence). The CDR3 spans 15 residues. V lost 0 bases to trimming and J lost 0 bases, with 8 bases between them. This CDR3 reads CASSLGWAMNTEAFF. The CDR3 DNA is TGTGCCAGCAGCTTAGGTTGGGCCATGAACACTGAAGCTTTCTTT.

The chain couples TRBV13 to TRBJ1-3; a possible D gene is TRBD1 (5 bases). The CDR3 runs 15 residues. Germline values: CDR1 PRHDT, CDR2 FYEKMQ (reference sequence). V shed 5 bases and J shed 0 bases, with 11 bases lying between them. This CDR3 is CASSRDSGSGNTIYF. In DNA form, the CDR3 reads TGTGCCAGCAGCCGAGACAGTGGCTCTGGAAACACCATATATTTT.

The V call is TRBV15, the J call TRBJ2-2, with D tentatively TRBD2 (6 bases). Germline V gives CDR1 LNHNV, CDR2 YYDKDF (reference sequence). The CDR3 loop spans 14 amino acids. Trimming left V 0 bases short and J 5 bases short, with 7 bases between. CDR3 protein: CATSRETSTGELFF. The CDR3 DNA reads as TGTGCCACCAGCAGAGAGACTAGTACCGGGGAGCTGTTTTTT.

The gene calls are TRBV19 and TRBJ1-4, with 7 bases fitting TRBD1. V was pared by 4 bases and J by 7 bases, with 15 bases of the junction left unmatched. CDR1 and CDR2 from the germline V gene are LNHDA and SQIVND (reference sequence). The CDR3 is 17 amino acids. CDR3 bases: TGTGCCAGTAGTAATCCCGGGACAGCTGCCCTACCTGAAAAACTGTTTTTT. Protein product: CASSNPGTAALPEKLFF.

A single count supports this clone. The V gene is TRBV28, the J gene TRBJ2-1, with D perhaps TRBD1 (6 bases). CDR3 size: 11 residues. V lost 7 bases, J lost 10 bases, and 11 bases lay in between. Germline CDR1 reads MDHEN; CDR2 reads SYDVKM. The CDR3 sequence: CASTTGYEQFF. As DNA, the CDR3 is TGTGCCAGCACCACAGGGTACGAGCAGTTCTTC.

The chain is built from TRBV2 and TRBJ2-3; weak D call: TRBD2 (5 bases). Germline CDR1 and CDR2: SNHLY and FYNNEI. Trimming stripped 5 bases from V and 5 bases from J, with 11 bases between. The CDR3 extends over 13 amino acids. CDR3 coding DNA: TGTGCCAGCAGTAGGGAGATGGGAGATACGCAGTATTTT. Translation gives CASSREMGDTQYF.

This sequence joins TRBV25-1 and TRBJ1-5, with D perhaps TRBD1 (6 bases). Germline CDR1 reads MGHDK; CDR2 reads SYGVNS. Trimming removed 3 bases from V and 4 bases from J, with 7 bases in between. The CDR3 has 13 amino acids. In DNA form, the CDR3 reads TGTGCCAGCAGTGACCAGGGGAATCAGCCCCAGCATTTT. It codes for CASSDQGNQPQHF.

J is TRBJ1-2 and V is TRBV9; possible D gene TRBD1, 6 bases. This CDR3 spans 13 amino acids. The germline V gene has CDR1 SGDLS and CDR2 YYNGEE. The germline V and J ends were trimmed by 1 base and 6 bases, with 10 bases remaining between them. For the CDR3, the DNA is TGTGCCAGCAGCGTACTTTCAGGGGATGGCTACACCTTC. Residues: CASSVLSGDGYTF. Full variable domain (remainder filled in from reference TRBV9 and TRBJ1-2): DSGVTQTPKHLITATGQRVTLRCSPRSGDLSVYWYQQSLDQGLQFLIQYYNGEERAKGNILERFSAQQFPDLHSELNLSSLELGDSALYFCASSVLSGDGYTFGSGTRLTVV.

This chain joins TRBV12-3 or TRBV12-4 and TRBJ1-4; D remains unclear. The CDR3 contains 12 residues. V shed 5 bases and J shed 8 bases, with 9 bases lying between them. The CDR3 DNA reads TGTGCCAGCAGTCTCGCGGGGGAAAAACTGTTTTTT. This translates into CASSLAGEKLFF.

V usage is TRBV3-1 (or the pseudogene TRBV3-2) and J usage is TRBJ1-2, with 7 bases lining up with TRBD1. Germline CDR1 LGHDT, CDR2 YNNKEL (reference sequence). The CDR3 extends over 15 amino acids. V dropped 1 base and J dropped 8; count of bases not matched to a gene: 10. The CDR3 reads CASSQAPGQTTGYTF. In DNA, the CDR3 is TGTGCCAGCAGCCAAGCTCCGGGACAGACAACGGGCTACACCTTC.

The V call is TRBV5-5, the J call TRBJ1-2; a possible D gene is TRBD1 (5 bases). V dropped 1 base and J dropped 0 bases, with 19 bases sitting between them. The CDR3 loop spans 18 amino acids. The V gene's germline CDR1 is SGHKS and CDR2 YYEKEE (reference sequence). The CDR3 DNA sequence: TGTGCCAGCAGCTTGTTTGGGACTAACAAGAGGACTAACTATGGCTACACCTTC. This translates into CASSLFGTNKRTNYGYTF.

The sample holds one count of this clone. The rearrangement links TRBV6-5 to TRBJ2-3, with 9 bases matching TRBD1. The CDR3 contains 15 residues. Germline V gene sequence: CDR1 MNHEY, CDR2 SVGAGI. The J segment lost 0 bases and the V segment lost 6 bases, leaving 4 bases of the junction unmatched. CDR3 amino acids: CASSGQGSSTDTQYF. The CDR3 DNA reads TGTGCCAGCAGCGGACAGGGGAGTAGCACAGATACGCAGTATTTT.

The J gene is TRBJ2-7, the V gene TRBV6-5; 8 bases match TRBD1. Germline V gives CDR1 MNHEY, CDR2 SVGAGI. The CDR3 covers 13 residues. V shed 7 bases, J shed 4 bases, and the junction held 6 bases outside the gene matches. The CDR3 DNA is TGTGCCAGCATTTCCGGGACAGGTTACGAGCAGTACTTC. This encodes CASISGTGYEQYF.

This clone was counted a single time. This sequence joins TRBV24-1 and TRBJ1-2; a weak D match, TRBD1 (5 bases). Germline V gives CDR1 KGHDR, CDR2 SFDVKD. This CDR3 is 12 amino acids long. The V gene lost 5 bases and the J gene lost 8 bases, with 11 bases spanning the gap. CDR3 DNA sequence: TGTGCCACCAGTGGGCCAGGGCCCGGCTACACCTTC. It specifies CATSGPGPGYTF.

The chain recombines TRBV19 with TRBJ2-1; D is unclear. This CDR3 contains 14 residues. The germline V gene encodes CDR1 LNHDA and CDR2 SQIVND (reference sequence). V gave up 2 bases and J gave up 7 bases, with 12 bases separating them. The CDR3 DNA reads TGTGCCAGTAGTATATTTGGCTCCGATAATGAGCAGTTCTTC. Its protein is CASSIFGSDNEQFF.

A note on this clone: The sample has other DNA sequences that encode this CDR3 too. The rearrangement links TRBV5-4 to TRBJ2-4; 8 bases match TRBD1. Germline CDR1 SGHNT, CDR2 YYREEE (reference sequence). The CDR3 covers 13 residues. J lost 5 bases, V lost 4 bases, and 2 bases had no gene match. The CDR3: CASSLTGENIQYF. The CDR3 nucleotides read TGTGCCAGCAGCCTGACAGGGGAAAACATTCAGTACTTC. The full variable domain, with the rest looked up from reference TRBV5-4 and TRBJ2-4, is ETGVTQSPTHLIKTRGQQVTLRCSSQSGHNTVSWYQQALGQGPQFIFQYYREEENGRGNFPPRFSGLQFPNYSSELNVNALELDDSALYLCASSLTGENIQYFGAGTRLSVL.

The J gene is TRBJ2-5, the V gene TRBV27; D is possibly TRBD1 (6 bases). From germline, CDR1 is MNHEY and CDR2 SMNVEV (reference sequence). Trimming took 6 bases from V and 7 from J, leaving 18 bases between them. This CDR3 contains 14 residues. The CDR3 nucleotides read TGTGCCAGCAGCGGCGAGGGGGTTGTTGGGACCCAGTACTTC. Translating gives CASSGEGVVGTQYF.

This clone was observed a single time. The rearrangement uses TRBV10-3 and TRBJ1-6, with TRBD1 matching 7 bases. This CDR3 is built from 16 residues. Germline V gives CDR1 ENHRY, CDR2 SYGVKD. The J segment lost 11 bases and the V segment lost 0 bases, leaving 10 bases of the junction unmatched. Here the CDR3 reads CAISESSWTGSAPLHF. The CDR3 DNA sequence: TGTGCCATCAGTGAGTCAAGTTGGACAGGTTCGGCACCCCTCCACTTT.

This chain joins TRBV7-2 and TRBJ2-7, with TRBD2 matching over 8 bases. CDR1 is SGHTA and CDR2 is FQGNSA in the germline V gene. V dropped 0 bases and J dropped 1; count of bases not matched to a gene: 5. This CDR3 contains 16 residues. As DNA, the CDR3 is TGTGCCAGCAGCTTAGCGAGCGGGAGACGGTCCTACGAGCAGTACTTC. This sequence encodes CASSLASGRRSYEQYF.

For the CDR3, the DNA is TGTGCCAGCAGCCGAACAGGGTTCGGGGCCAACGTCCTGACTTTC. Protein product: CASSRTGFGANVLTF. The gene calls are TRBV14 and TRBJ2-6; TRBD1 might be the D (6 bases). Trimming shortened V by 4 bases and J by 4 bases, and 11 bases separated the two germline ends. The germline gives CDR1 SGHDN, CDR2 FVKESK. CDR3 length equals 15 residues.

This chain connects TRBV5-4 to TRBJ2-4, with 9 positions matching TRBD2. The germline CDR1 and CDR2 sequences are SGHNT and YYREEE (reference sequence). The CDR3 runs 15 residues. Trimming cost V 7 bases and J 1 base; bases outside gene matches: 6. The DNA for the CDR3 is TGTGCCAGCTCCGGCGGGGGGGCGGCCAAAAACATTCAGTACTTC. It codes for CASSGGGAAKNIQYF.

J is TRBJ2-3 and V is TRBV3-1 (or the pseudogene TRBV3-2); D remains unclear. The CDR3 is 15 residues long. V gave up 7 bases and J gave up 3 bases, with 17 bases separating them. In germline, CDR1 is LGHDT, CDR2 YNNKEL (reference sequence). Written as DNA, the CDR3 is TGTGCCAGCACTTACGAAGGCGGCCAGACAGATACGCAGTATTTT. Translated: CASTYEGGQTDTQYF.